The 22 T cell receptor beta chains presented below share a single source sample, sequenced in a study of technical replicates of blood from a few donors. Here immunoSEQ multiplex PCR was the method, and the copy in TCRdb shows in-frame clones only, minus some. The table includes around 80,000 clones, roughly 93% detected once. The material sequenced was T cells isolated from PBMCs. These receptors were taken from a human donor in good health.

The V call is TRBV18, the J call TRBJ2-7; D not certain. The V end lost 2 bases, the J end lost 2 bases, and 4 bases lay between the germline ends. The CDR3 is made up of 12 amino acids. CDR1 is KGHSH, CDR2 LQKENI, per germline. The CDR3 coding sequence is TGTGCCAGCTCACCATTAGCCTACGAGCAGTACTTC. Translating it yields CASSPLAYEQYF.

This clone showed up just once. The chain combines TRBV2 with TRBJ2-1; 7 bases are shared with TRBD2. V gave up 6 bases and J gave up 3 bases; unmatched junction bases: 5. The CDR3 is made up of 14 amino acids. The germline gives CDR1 SNHLY, CDR2 FYNNEI. CDR3 DNA: TGTGCCAGCAGAGGACTAGTGGTCTACAATGAGCAGTTCTTC. Translation: CASRGLVVYNEQFF.

J is TRBJ1-1 and V is TRBV4-1; D not resolved. The CDR3 covers 13 residues. From germline, CDR1 is MGHRA and CDR2 YSYEKL. V was clipped by 0 bases and J by 6 bases, with 8 bases between them. This CDR3 is CASSQEEGPEAFF. The CDR3 DNA reads TGCGCCAGCAGCCAAGAGGAGGGCCCTGAAGCTTTCTTT.

The chain couples TRBV7-6 to TRBJ2-1, with 8 bases fitting TRBD1. The germline gives CDR1 SGHVS, CDR2 FNYEAQ. V shed 4 bases and J 6 bases; nucleotides not matched to a gene: 11. This CDR3 spans 16 amino acids. The CDR3 nucleotides read TGTGCCAGCAGCTGGGGGTATGGACAGGGTGCCAATGAGCAGTTCTTC. Translation: CASSWGYGQGANEQFF. The full variable domain, completed using reference TRBV7-6 and TRBJ2-1, is GAGVSQSPRYKVTKRGQDVALRCDPISGHVSLYWYRQALGQGPEFLTYFNYEAQQDKSGLPNDRFSAERPEGSISTLTIQRTEQRDSAMYRCASSWGYGQGANEQFFGPGTRLTVL.

The CDR3 nucleotides are TGTGCCAGCAGCCCCCCGAGGTCGTGGGACACTGAAGCTTTCTTT. Amino acids: CASSPPRSWDTEAFF. J is TRBJ1-1 and V is TRBV2; no reliable D call. The CDR3 length is 15 residues. Trimming took 6 bases from V and 3 from J, leaving 17 bases between them. Per the germline V gene, CDR1 is SNHLY and CDR2 is FYNNEI.

The chain's CDR3 is CASGGNNQPQHF. In DNA form, the CDR3 reads TGTGCCAGCGGGGGGAACAATCAGCCCCAGCATTTT. The rearrangement joins TRBV28 to TRBJ1-5; maybe TRBD1 (5 bases). The germline V gene encodes CDR1 MDHEN and CDR2 SYDVKM. The CDR3 contains 12 residues. V lost 8 bases and J lost 3, with 8 bases in between. Full variable domain (rest looked up from reference TRBV28 and TRBJ1-5): DVKVTQSSRYLVKRTGEKVFLECVQDMDHENMFWYRQDPGLGLRLIYFSYDVKMKEKGDIPEGYSVSREKKERFSLILESASTNQTSMYLCASGGNNQPQHFGDGTRLSIL.

V is TRBV25-1 and J is TRBJ1-2; maybe TRBD1 (5 bases). Germline CDR1 MGHDK, CDR2 SYGVNS. V was shortened by 4 bases and J by 8 bases, with 14 bases between the two germline ends. The CDR3 runs to 13 residues. The CDR3 is CASSVPGQGGYTF. For the CDR3, the DNA is TGTGCCAGCAGTGTACCAGGGCAAGGAGGCTACACCTTC.

The chain has TRBV15 and TRBJ2-7; no firm D call. CDR3 size: 15 residues. Germline V CDR1 and CDR2: LNHNV, YYDKDF (reference sequence). Trimming left V 1 base short and J 3 bases short, with 13 bases between. CDR3 sequence reads: CATSRAVVLFYEQYF. The CDR3 bases are TGTGCCACCAGCAGAGCAGTCGTTCTGTTCTACGAGCAGTACTTC.

This clone was observed a single time. The rearrangement uses TRBV4-2 and TRBJ1-1; D perhaps matches TRBD1 (5 bases). V was shortened by 10 bases and J by 4 bases, with 25 bases between the two germline ends. The CDR3 runs 16 residues. The germline gives CDR1 LGHNA, CDR2 YNFKEQ. The CDR3 here is CATLDRTSPSGTEAFF. CDR3 nucleotide sequence: TGTGCCACTCTAGACAGAACCTCACCATCGGGCACTGAAGCTTTCTTT.

The gene calls are TRBV28 and TRBJ2-1; D possibly corresponds to TRBD1 (6 bases). The CDR3 has 13 residues. Germline V gene data show CDR1 as MDHEN and CDR2 as SYDVKM. V lost 5 bases and J 5 bases, leaving 10 bases between the germline ends. The CDR3 region has the DNA TGTGCCAGCAGTAGGACAGCCAACAATGAGCAGTTCTTC. This codes for CASSRTANNEQFF.

The chain links TRBV6-1 to TRBJ2-3; 10 bases align to TRBD2. Trimming cost V 6 bases and J 1 base; bases outside gene matches: 4. Looked up from germline, CDR1 is MNHNS and CDR2 is SASEGT. There are 15 residues in the CDR3. The CDR3 nucleotides read TGTGCCAGCAGAGCCGGGACTAGCGGCACAGATACGCAGTATTTT. It yields the protein CASRAGTSGTDTQYF.

This clone was counted a single time. The CDR3 region is CASSESPGQETQYF. CDR3 DNA: TGCGCCAGCAGTGAGTCTCCGGGGCAAGAGACCCAGTACTTC. The rearrangement uses TRBV10-2 and TRBJ2-5, with a weak D call TRBD2 (5 bases). In germline, CDR1 is WSHSY, CDR2 SAAADI. The V gene lost 0 bases and the J gene lost 2 bases, with 7 bases spanning the gap. CDR3 length: 14 amino acids.

V is TRBV13 and J is TRBJ2-3; no clear D gene. The CDR3 totals 12 residues. Trimming took 5 bases from V and 3 from J, leaving 6 bases between them. The germline gives CDR1 PRHDT, CDR2 FYEKMQ (reference sequence). The CDR3 nucleotides read TGTGCCAGCAGCCCTCGGACAGATACGCAGTATTTT. Translated, it gives CASSPRTDTQYF.

The chain uses TRBV28 and TRBJ1-2; D is possibly TRBD1 (5 bases). Trimming stripped 5 bases from V and 4 bases from J, with 20 bases between. Germline lookup yields CDR1 MDHEN and CDR2 SYDVKM. The CDR3 is made up of 16 amino acids. This chain's CDR3 is CASSPIMSGQPYGYTF. As DNA, the CDR3 is TGTGCCAGCAGTCCCATTATGTCAGGGCAGCCCTATGGCTACACCTTC.

The chain couples TRBV6-4 to TRBJ1-5; 12 positions match TRBD1. Germline values: CDR1 MRHNA, CDR2 SNTAGT. Trimming removed 2 bases from V and 7 bases from J; junction bases left unmatched: 0. CDR3 length: 14 amino acids. This CDR3 reads CASSDGTGGQPQHF. For the CDR3, the DNA is TGTGCCAGCAGTGACGGGACAGGGGGCCAGCCCCAGCATTTT.

The V and J genes are TRBV5-1 and TRBJ2-7, with D possibly being TRBD1 (6 bases). The germline V and J ends were trimmed by 4 bases and 12 bases, with 20 bases remaining between them. CDR1 and CDR2 (germline): SGHRS, YFSETQ. The length of the CDR3 is 13 residues. The CDR3 is CASSIEGQGSRYF. CDR3 in DNA: TGCGCCAGCAGCATAGAGGGACAAGGAAGTAGGTACTTC. The entire variable domain, with the rest obtained from reference TRBV5-1 and TRBJ2-7, is as follows: KAGVTQTPRYLIKTRGQQVTLSCSPISGHRSVSWYQQTPGQGLQFLFEYFSETQRNKGNFPGRFSGRQFSNSRSEMNVSTLELGDSALYLCASSIEGQGSRYFGPGTRLTVT.

This chain links TRBV11-3 with TRBJ1-4, with 9 bases identical to TRBD1. Per the germline V gene, CDR1 is SGHNT and CDR2 is YENEEA. Germline trimming cut 4 bases from V and 5 bases from J; bases unmatched to any gene: 2. The CDR3 totals 14 residues. CDR3 DNA sequence: TGTGCCAGCAGCTCCGGGACAGGGAATGAAAAACTGTTTTTT. Protein: CASSSGTGNEKLFF.

This chain links TRBV6-1 with TRBJ1-2, with D possibly matching TRBD1 (5 bases). From germline, CDR1 is MNHNS and CDR2 SASEGT. V was cut by 2 bases and J by 4 bases, with 11 bases left in between. This CDR3 is built from 14 residues. The CDR3, as DNA: TGTGCCAGCAGTGAATTGGGGGGTCCCTATGGCTACACCTTC. Its protein is CASSELGGPYGYTF.

The count of this clone is one. The genes are TRBV4-2 and TRBJ1-5, with D maybe TRBD1 (6 bases). Germline CDR1 LGHNA, CDR2 YNFKEQ. This CDR3 region has 18 residues. The V and J ends lost 3 bases and 0 bases respectively, with 18 bases between them. The DNA of the CDR3 is TGTGCCAGCAGCCAGGGAGCAGGGGTTACGTATAGCAATCAGCCCCAGCATTTT. It codes for CASSQGAGVTYSNQPQHF.

This clone has more than one count but fewer than ten. V gene TRBV5-1 combines with J gene TRBJ1-5; 8 bases align to TRBD1. Germline values: CDR1 SGHRS, CDR2 YFSETQ. The CDR3 loop spans 14 amino acids. V trimming: 3 bases; J trimming: 10 bases; junction bases outside the gene matches: 9. The CDR3 spells CASSSGQGLDPQHF. CDR3 nucleotides: TGCGCCAGCAGCTCCGGACAGGGCCTCGATCCCCAGCATTTT.

The chain recombines TRBV27 with TRBJ1-1; 7 positions agree with TRBD1. The trim removed 3 bases at V and 2 bases at J, leaving 6 bases unmatched. This CDR3 is built from 15 residues. Germline V gives CDR1 MNHEY, CDR2 SMNVEV (reference sequence). In nucleotides, the CDR3 is TGTGCCAGCAGTTTTGGGACAGCCGCTAACACTGAAGCTTTCTTT. This gives the protein CASSFGTAANTEAFF.

The rearrangement links TRBV11-2 to TRBJ2-7, with TRBD1 matching over 9 bases. Germline-derived CDR1 and CDR2 are SGHAT and FQNNGV. This CDR3 region has 13 residues. V gave up 5 bases and J gave up 3 bases; unmatched junction bases: 2. CDR3: CASSPGQGYEQYF. CDR3 in DNA: TGTGCCAGCAGCCCGGGACAGGGCTACGAGCAGTACTTC.